This TCR beta chain derives from a study of shared clonotypes between healthy human individuals. Study context: Per donor, three plates held CD4 naive cells, three held CD4 memory, two held CD8 naive and one held CD8 memory. Study findings and constraints: An anticipated effect of sequencing depth on clonotype sharing among donors was recognized.

On this clone itself: Its antigen is undetermined.

Only Caucasian adults living in Nashville, Tennessee served as donors. CD8 memory pooled CD45RO+ cells and CCR7-negative CD45RA+ TemRA cells. Sequencing used immunoSEQ multiplex PCR; TCRdb keeps in-frame clones, though not all of them. The sample comprises about 380,000 clones, roughly 96% of which are singletons, and about 0.32% rests with the top ten. The sequence was collected from a man younger than 45 in good health. Sequencing used memory CD8+ T cells sorted from blood. The subset denotes: CD45RO+ cells pooled with CCR7-negative TemRA cells.

The CDR3 sequence: CASRARTGLETQYF. The DNA for the CDR3 is TGTGCCAGCAGAGCTCGGACAGGGTTAGAGACCCAGTACTTC. The chain carries TRBV28 and TRBJ2-5, with 8 positions matching TRBD1. The CDR3 consists of 14 residues. Germline V CDR1 and CDR2: MDHEN, SYDVKM. The V segment lost 6 bases and the J segment 4 bases; nucleotides outside the gene matches: 7.